Presented here are 25 T cell receptor beta chains from one specimen sequenced in a study of neoadjuvant anti-PD-1 for oral cavity cancer. The table came from immunoSEQ multiplex PCR; TCRdb's copy has only in-frame clones and leaves some out. The sample comprises about 68,000 clones, roughly 81% of which are singletons, and more than 3% rests with the top ten. Time point reported: after neoadjuvant nivolumab, at surgical resection. Sequencing used PBMCs, obtained after nivolumab (anti-PD-1) treatment. Every receptor here comes from a person aged 35 to 85 with oral cavity squamous cell carcinoma.

The V call is TRBV7-8, the J call TRBJ2-7; 9 bases line up with TRBD2. J gave up 4 bases and V 3 bases, and 4 bases lay outside the gene matches. The CDR3 has 14 residues. The germline gives CDR1 SGHVS, CDR2 FQNEAQ. The CDR3 loop is CASSLSSGSYEQYF. CDR3 sequence (DNA): TGTGCCAGCAGCTTGAGTAGCGGGAGTTACGAGCAGTACTTC.

V and J are TRBV9 and TRBJ2-7, with D unclear. The length of the CDR3 is 15 residues. The V end lost 0 bases, the J end lost 2 bases, and 12 bases lay between the germline ends. Looked up from germline, CDR1 is SGDLS and CDR2 is YYNGEE. Written as DNA, the CDR3 is TGTGCCAGCAGCGTAGAGGCACTGCCCACCTACGAGCAGTACTTC. It codes for CASSVEALPTYEQYF.

This chain uses TRBV5-1 with TRBJ2-1, with 8 nucleotides matching TRBD1. This CDR3 has 17 amino acids. The junction had 14 bases not matched to a gene; V was cut back by 0 bases and J by 9 bases. Germline V lookup: CDR1 SGHRS, CDR2 YFSETQ. The CDR3 loop is CASSLDGNRGSSGEQFF. DNA of the CDR3: TGCGCCAGCAGCTTGGATGGGAACAGGGGGTCGTCCGGTGAGCAGTTCTTC.

The rearrangement links TRBV5-1 to TRBJ2-5, with D perhaps assigned TRBD1 or TRBD2 (6 bases each). CDR3 length: 14 amino acids. Germline V lookup: CDR1 SGHRS, CDR2 YFSETQ. The V gene lost 5 bases and the J gene lost 5 bases, with 16 bases spanning the gap. The CDR3 here is CASRVGGSTETQYF. The CDR3 DNA sequence: TGCGCCAGCAGGGTCGGGGGCAGCACGGAGACCCAGTACTTC.

The chain combines TRBV5-1 with TRBJ2-3; perhaps TRBD2 as D (5 bases). The length of the CDR3 is 15 residues. Germline V gene sequence: CDR1 SGHRS, CDR2 YFSETQ. The V gene lost 1 base and the J gene lost 4 bases, with 13 bases spanning the gap. CDR3 sequence reads: CASSLFRDFSDTQYF. The CDR3 DNA reads as TGCGCCAGCAGCTTGTTTCGGGATTTCTCAGATACGCAGTATTTT. The whole variable domain, remainder taken from reference TRBV5-1 and TRBJ2-3, is KAGVTQTPRYLIKTRGQQVTLSCSPISGHRSVSWYQQTPGQGLQFLFEYFSETQRNKGNFPGRFSGRQFSNSRSEMNVSTLELGDSALYLCASSLFRDFSDTQYFGPGTRLTVL.

The chain links TRBV2 to TRBJ2-2; 8 bases are shared with TRBD1. The CDR3 length is 15 residues. The junction had 6 bases not matched to a gene; V was cut back by 6 bases and J by 3 bases. CDR1 and CDR2 (germline): SNHLY, FYNNEI. Here the CDR3 reads CASSALDRDTGELFF. Here the CDR3 DNA reads TGTGCCAGCAGCGCTTTGGACAGGGACACCGGGGAGCTGTTTTTT.

V usage is TRBV7-2 and J usage is TRBJ2-2, with D perhaps being TRBD1 or TRBD2 (6 bases each). The V end lost 5 bases, the J end lost 6 bases, and 19 bases lay between the germline ends. CDR3 length: 16 residues. Germline V CDR1 and CDR2: SGHTA, FQGNSA. In nucleotides, the CDR3 is TGTGCCAGCAGCCGGGTCTTCGAGGGGGGTGCCGGGGAGCTGTTTTTT. It specifies CASSRVFEGGAGELFF.

In its sample, this clone was seen a few times. The chain employs TRBV6-1 and TRBJ1-1; D gene unclear. The ends were cut back, 0 bases at V and 7 bases at J, with 12 bases in the middle. The CDR3 covers 14 residues. CDR1 and CDR2 from the germline V gene are MNHNS and SASEGT. In nucleotides, the CDR3 is TGTGCCAGCAGTGAAGCGAGTCAGGCTAGTGAAGCTTTCTTT. Protein sequence: CASSEASQASEAFF.

The chain employs TRBV6-6 and TRBJ1-5; D is possibly TRBD1 (5 bases). This CDR3 has 14 residues. V was pared by 6 bases and J by 11 bases, with 20 bases between. The germline CDR1 and CDR2 sequences are MNHNY and SVGAGI (reference sequence). CDR3 DNA: TGTGCCAGCAGCAATTCCGGGGCCCACATGGCCCAGCATTTT. Protein product: CASSNSGAHMAQHF.

The chain employs TRBV25-1 and TRBJ1-1, with D perhaps matching TRBD1 (6 bases). The CDR3 totals 16 residues. Trimming took off 1 base at V and 2 bases at J, with 14 bases between the two ends. The germline V gene has CDR1 MGHDK and CDR2 SYGVNS. The CDR3 DNA reads TGTGCCAGCAGTGAATGGGGGCAGGGCGATAACACTGAAGCTTTCTTT. Protein sequence: CASSEWGQGDNTEAFF. Full variable domain (missing parts from reference TRBV25-1 and TRBJ1-1): EADIYQTPRYLVIGTGKKITLECSQTMGHDKMYWYQQDPGMELHLIHYSYGVNSTEKGDLSSESTVSRIRTEHFPLTLESARPSHTSQYLCASSEWGQGDNTEAFFGQGTRLTVV.

This clone was found a few times. This chain connects TRBV2 to TRBJ2-3; 7 nucleotides align to TRBD2. The CDR3 length is 14 residues. The germline V gene encodes CDR1 SNHLY and CDR2 FYNNEI. J was trimmed by 3 bases and V by 6 bases; bases with no gene match: 6. DNA for the CDR3: TGTGCCAGCAGGAGCGGGATCAGGACAGATACGCAGTATTTT. Its translation: CASRSGIRTDTQYF.

The gene calls are TRBV28 and TRBJ1-5, with D uncertain. V lost 2 bases to trimming and J lost 3 bases, with 11 bases between them. In germline, CDR1 is MDHEN, CDR2 SYDVKM. The CDR3 has 15 residues. CDR3 DNA sequence: TGTGCCAGCAGTTTACAGGCGGGATTCAATCAGCCCCAGCATTTT. It specifies CASSLQAGFNQPQHF.

This sequence joins TRBV5-4 and TRBJ2-7; 9 nucleotides agree with TRBD2. The CDR3 sequence is 13 residues long. CDR1 is SGHNT, CDR2 YYREEE, per germline (reference sequence). The V segment lost 5 bases and the J segment 7 bases; nucleotides outside the gene matches: 7. The CDR3 protein is CASRLAGAREQYF. CDR3 bases: TGTGCCAGCAGATTAGCGGGAGCGCGGGAGCAGTACTTC.

V gene TRBV5-1 combines with J gene TRBJ2-2; no clear D. The CDR3 sequence is 18 residues long. Trimming stripped 0 bases from V and 1 base from J, with 16 bases between. The germline V gene has CDR1 SGHRS and CDR2 YFSETQ. The CDR3 DNA reads as TGCGCCAGCAGCTTGGGGTCGGTTGCTGGGCGGAACACCGGGGAGCTGTTTTTT. Translated, it gives CASSLGSVAGRNTGELFF. The complete variable domain, with remaining parts taken from reference TRBV5-1 and TRBJ2-2, reads KAGVTQTPRYLIKTRGQQVTLSCSPISGHRSVSWYQQTPGQGLQFLFEYFSETQRNKGNFPGRFSGRQFSNSRSEMNVSTLELGDSALYLCASSLGSVAGRNTGELFFGEGSRLTVL.

In this sample, this clone turned up once. The chain joins TRBV7-9 to TRBJ2-7; 8 nucleotides agree with TRBD1. The CDR3 extends over 13 amino acids. V trimming: 3 bases; J trimming: 3 bases; junction bases outside the gene matches: 1. Per germline, CDR1 SEHNR and CDR2 FQNEAQ (reference sequence). In nucleotides, the CDR3 is TGTGCCAGCAGCTTGACAGGGGACTACGAGCAGTACTTC. Translated: CASSLTGDYEQYF.

The chain couples TRBV7-6 to TRBJ2-7, with 8 positions matching TRBD1. In germline, CDR1 is SGHVS, CDR2 FNYEAQ. The CDR3 consists of 14 residues. With 5 bases clipped from V and 3 bases from J, the junction kept 6 bases outside the gene matches. The CDR3 DNA is TGTGCCAGCAGCCCCCGGACAGGGAACTACGAGCAGTACTTC. Its protein is CASSPRTGNYEQYF.

This chain links TRBV25-1 with TRBJ1-5; tentative D call: TRBD1 (6 bases). V was clipped by 6 bases and J by 5 bases, with 11 bases between them. In germline, CDR1 is MGHDK, CDR2 SYGVNS. The length of the CDR3 is 13 residues. CDR3 DNA sequence: TGTGCCAGCAGCAAACAGGGCGATCAGCCCCAGCATTTT. This translates into CASSKQGDQPQHF.

CDR3 sequence: CASSYMRAANEKLFF. The CDR3 region has the DNA TGTGCCAGCAGTTACATGAGGGCCGCTAATGAAAAACTGTTTTTT. The chain recombines TRBV6-5 with TRBJ1-4; D uncertain. The CDR3 length is 15 residues. The ends were cut back, 2 bases at V and 3 bases at J, with 10 bases in the middle. The germline V gene encodes CDR1 MNHEY and CDR2 SVGAGI.

This chain connects TRBV20-1 to TRBJ2-7, with TRBD2 matching 7 bases. The CDR3 is 11 amino acids. Germline values: CDR1 DFQATT, CDR2 SNEGSKA (reference sequence). CDR3 region: CTLADRYEQYF. Here the CDR3 DNA reads TGCACGCTAGCGGACCGCTACGAGCAGTACTTC.

This chain connects TRBV6-5 to TRBJ2-1; 10 bases fit TRBD2. After removal of 6 bases from V and 9 bases from J, the junction contained 11 bases not matched to a gene. Per the germline V gene, CDR1 is MNHEY and CDR2 is SVGAGI. The length of the CDR3 is 15 residues. Here the CDR3 reads CASRSLAGERSEQFF. The DNA for the CDR3 is TGTGCCAGCAGATCCCTAGCGGGAGAACGATCTGAGCAGTTCTTC.

The V call is TRBV29-1, the J call TRBJ2-7, with D perhaps matching TRBD2 (6 bases). The V end was cut by 4 bases, the J end by 5 bases, with 9 bases between. CDR3 length equals 11 residues. CDR1 and CDR2 (germline): SQVTM, ANQGSEA. The CDR3: CSVGRGDEQYF. DNA of the CDR3: TGCAGCGTTGGCCGCGGGGACGAGCAGTACTTC.

This clone was seen once. J is TRBJ1-5 and V is TRBV30; D unresolved. The CDR3 is 15 amino acids. Germline values: CDR1 GTSNPN, CDR2 SVGIG (reference sequence). Deletions cut 0 bases from V and 0 bases from J, with 9 bases between. DNA of the CDR3: TGTGCCTGGAGTGTATCGGGGTATAGCAATCAGCCCCAGCATTTT. Translated, it gives CAWSVSGYSNQPQHF.

V is TRBV7-6 and J is TRBJ1-1; TRBD1 agrees at 7 bases. Germline assignment: CDR1 SGHVS and CDR2 FNYEAQ. CDR3 length equals 13 residues. J gave up 4 bases and V 5 bases, and 4 bases lay outside the gene matches. CDR3 nucleotide sequence: TGTGCCAGCAGCAGACAGGGAGGCACTGAAGCTTTCTTT. Protein sequence: CASSRQGGTEAFF.

V and J are TRBV5-6 and TRBJ1-2, with 9 bases lining up with TRBD1. The CDR3 totals 16 residues. The germline V gene encodes CDR1 SGHDT and CDR2 YYEEEE. V shed 2 bases and J 2 bases; nucleotides not matched to a gene: 7. This CDR3 is CASSLTQGARNYGYTF. CDR3 nucleotide sequence: TGTGCCAGCAGCTTAACACAGGGGGCGAGGAACTATGGCTACACCTTC.

CDR3 sequence (DNA): TGCGCCAGCAGCCTTAGGACAGGGATCGAGCAGTACTTC. It encodes CASSLRTGIEQYF. The chain carries TRBV5-1 and TRBJ2-7; 8 nucleotides match TRBD1. The trim removed 4 bases at V and 6 bases at J, leaving 6 bases unmatched. CDR1 SGHRS and CDR2 YFSETQ come from the germline V gene. The CDR3 runs to 13 residues.